These T cell receptor beta chains were read from a single sample in a study of blood T cell repertoires in COVID-19. Profiling relied on immunoSEQ multiplex PCR, and the TCRdb table lists in-frame clones only, not all of them. The sample contains 200,000 to 250,000 clones, about 93% of which appear only once. The sample taken for sequencing was PBMCs or T cells enriched from blood (not recorded which). These receptors were taken from a woman aged 18-29 years who had recovered from COVID-19. Both conserved end residues are part of each CDR3. Each record gives: CDR3 length, D gene, clone size, J gene, V gene, CDR3 protein, CDR3 DNA. The D gene is left open where the match is weak. The size of a clone is reported for some rows only, either as once, few or many, or as a class for expanded clones.

CDR3 length: 12
D gene: -
clone size: few
J gene: TRBJ1-2
V gene: TRBV2
CDR3 protein: CASSDDFYGYTF
CDR3 DNA: TGTGCCAGCAGTGACGACTTCTATGGCTACACCTTC

CDR3 length: 21
D gene: TRBD2
clone size: -
J gene: TRBJ2-1
V gene: TRBV4-2
CDR3 protein: CASSQVGLAGGQGYSYNEQFF
CDR3 DNA: TGTGCCAGCAGCCAAGTAGGGCTAGCGGGGGGGCAGGGATACTCCTACAATGAGCAGTTCTTC

CDR3 length: 13
D gene: TRBD1
clone size: -
J gene: TRBJ2-3
V gene: TRBV5-1
CDR3 protein: CASSLGDRDTQYF
CDR3 DNA: TGCGCCAGCAGCTTGGGGGACAGAGATACGCAGTATTTT

CDR3 length: 13
D gene: -
clone size: once
J gene: TRBJ1-2
V gene: TRBV24-1
CDR3 protein: CATSRQSNYGYTF
CDR3 DNA: TGTGCCACCAGCAGACAGTCTAACTATGGCTACACCTTC

CDR3 length: 13
D gene: -
clone size: -
J gene: TRBJ2-1
V gene: TRBV2
CDR3 protein: CASSEQGDNEQFF
CDR3 DNA: TGTGCCAGCAGTGAACAGGGCGACAATGAGCAGTTCTTC

CDR3 length: 17
D gene: -
clone size: -
J gene: TRBJ2-6
V gene: TRBV24-1
CDR3 protein: CATSDQRLPSGANVLTF
CDR3 DNA: TGTGCCACCAGTGATCAGCGGTTACCCTCTGGGGCCAACGTCCTGACTTTC

CDR3 length: 13
D gene: -
clone size: -
J gene: TRBJ1-1
V gene: TRBV9
CDR3 protein: CASSVGQITEAFF
CDR3 DNA: TGTGCCAGCAGCGTAGGGCAGATCACTGAAGCTTTCTTT

CDR3 length: 14
D gene: -
clone size: -
J gene: TRBJ2-3
V gene: TRBV27
CDR3 protein: CASSLVGPADTQYF
CDR3 DNA: TGTGCCAGCAGTTTAGTGGGGCCAGCAGATACGCAGTATTTT

CDR3 length: 13
D gene: -
clone size: -
J gene: TRBJ2-7
V gene: TRBV2
CDR3 protein: CASFWGGHYEQYF
CDR3 DNA: TGTGCCAGCTTTTGGGGGGGCCACTACGAGCAGTACTTC

CDR3 length: 18
D gene: TRBD1
clone size: -
J gene: TRBJ1-3
V gene: TRBV11-3
CDR3 protein: CASSLVLSTGEAGNTIYF
CDR3 DNA: TGTGCCAGCAGCTTAGTTCTTTCGACAGGGGAAGCTGGAAACACCATATATTTT

CDR3 length: 14
D gene: TRBD1
clone size: -
J gene: TRBJ1-1
V gene: TRBV19
CDR3 protein: CASSIDQGVTEAFF
CDR3 DNA: TGTGCCAGTAGTATAGATCAGGGGGTGACTGAAGCTTTCTTT

CDR3 length: 14
D gene: TRBD1
clone size: -
J gene: TRBJ1-2
V gene: TRBV29-1
CDR3 protein: CSGFIRDRGYGYTF
CDR3 DNA: TGCAGCGGTTTTATCCGGGACAGGGGCTATGGCTACACCTTC

CDR3 length: 15
D gene: TRBD2
clone size: few
J gene: TRBJ2-3
V gene: TRBV4-1
CDR3 protein: CASSHPTSGTDTQYF
CDR3 DNA: TGCGCCAGCAGCCACCCGACTAGCGGCACAGATACGCAGTATTTT

CDR3 length: 17
D gene: -
clone size: -
J gene: TRBJ2-3
V gene: TRBV5-4
CDR3 protein: CASSPATTGSRTDTQYF
CDR3 DNA: TGTGCCAGCAGCCCGGCAACCACAGGGAGTCGCACAGATACGCAGTATTTT

CDR3 length: 16
D gene: TRBD1
clone size: -
J gene: TRBJ2-7
V gene: TRBV5-1
CDR3 protein: CASSRTGRSQSYEQYF
CDR3 DNA: TGCGCCAGCAGCAGGACAGGAAGGTCCCAATCCTACGAGCAGTACTTC

CDR3 length: 14
D gene: TRBD2
clone size: -
J gene: TRBJ2-7
V gene: TRBV5-1
CDR3 protein: CASSYPGLAYEQYF
CDR3 DNA: TGCGCCAGCAGTTACCCGGGACTAGCGTACGAGCAGTACTTC

CDR3 length: 14
D gene: -
clone size: -
J gene: TRBJ2-5
V gene: TRBV5-1
CDR3 protein: CASREIGSEDLQYF
CDR3 DNA: TGCGCCAGCAGGGAGATAGGTAGCGAAGATCTCCAGTACTTC

CDR3 length: 15
D gene: TRBD1
clone size: -
J gene: TRBJ1-4
V gene: TRBV28
CDR3 protein: CASSPPGTGVEKLFF
CDR3 DNA: TGTGCCAGCAGTCCCCCCGGGACAGGGGTCGAAAAACTGTTTTTT

CDR3 length: 15
D gene: -
clone size: -
J gene: TRBJ1-5
V gene: TRBV4-2
CDR3 protein: CASSQVQDGDQPQHF
CDR3 DNA: TGTGCCAGCAGCCAAGTCCAGGACGGGGATCAGCCCCAGCATTTT

CDR3 length: 13
D gene: TRBD1
clone size: -
J gene: TRBJ1-1
V gene: TRBV7-2
CDR3 protein: CASSVRDRDSYFF
CDR3 DNA: TGTGCCAGCAGCGTCCGGGACAGGGACAGTTATTTCTTT

CDR3 length: 13
D gene: TRBD1
clone size: once
J gene: TRBJ2-3
V gene: TRBV19
CDR3 protein: CASSIDRGNTQYF
CDR3 DNA: TGTGCCAGTAGTATTGACAGGGGAAATACGCAGTATTTT

CDR3 length: 16
D gene: TRBD2
clone size: -
J gene: TRBJ2-1
V gene: TRBV3-1/TRBV3-2
CDR3 protein: CASSQVSSGRSNEQFF
CDR3 DNA: TGTGCCAGCAGCCAAGTATCAAGCGGGAGAAGTAATGAGCAGTTCTTC

CDR3 length: 15
D gene: TRBD2
clone size: -
J gene: TRBJ2-1
V gene: TRBV7-9
CDR3 protein: CASSLSGILYNEQFF
CDR3 DNA: TGTGCCAGCAGCTTAAGCGGGATCCTTTACAATGAGCAGTTCTTC

CDR3 length: 14
D gene: -
clone size: -
J gene: TRBJ1-2
V gene: TRBV6-5
CDR3 protein: CATHTPGHSAGYTF
CDR3 DNA: TGTGCCACCCATACTCCGGGACACTCAGCTGGCTACACCTTC

CDR3 length: 13
D gene: -
clone size: once
J gene: TRBJ1-1
V gene: TRBV29-1
CDR3 protein: CSVVRRGDTEAFF
CDR3 DNA: TGCAGCGTTGTTCGGCGGGGGGACACTGAAGCTTTCTTT

CDR3 length: 15
D gene: TRBD1
clone size: -
J gene: TRBJ1-1
V gene: TRBV19
CDR3 protein: CASRDRGLKNTEAFF
CDR3 DNA: TGTGCCAGTAGGGACAGGGGCTTGAAGAACACTGAAGCTTTCTTT

CDR3 length: 16
D gene: TRBD1
clone size: -
J gene: TRBJ1-2
V gene: TRBV5-1
CDR3 protein: CASSLVDRGSIYGYTF
CDR3 DNA: TGCGCCAGCAGCTTGGTCGACAGGGGGTCCATCTATGGCTACACCTTC

CDR3 length: 17
D gene: -
clone size: once
J gene: TRBJ1-2
V gene: TRBV27
CDR3 protein: CASSLSRTRQDHYGYTF
CDR3 DNA: TGTGCCAGCAGTTTATCGAGAACCCGACAGGATCACTATGGCTACACCTTC

CDR3 length: 13
D gene: -
clone size: few
J gene: TRBJ2-5
V gene: TRBV7-2
CDR3 protein: CASSLGHQETQYF
CDR3 DNA: TGTGCCAGCAGCTTAGGGCACCAAGAGACCCAGTACTTC